These 27 T cell receptor beta chains were all obtained from the same sample, sequenced in a study of blood T cell repertoires in COVID-19. Some clones are missing from TCRdb's copy, which holds only in-frame ones; the method was immunoSEQ multiplex PCR. This sample carries around 100,000 clones, 80% to 90% of them seen once, and the ten largest clones take 15% to 17%. The sample taken for sequencing was peripheral blood. These receptors originate from a human donor in a cohort sampled during active COVID-19.

V gene TRBV10-3 combines with J gene TRBJ2-7; 10 bases are a match to TRBD2. This CDR3 contains 15 residues. After removal of 0 bases from V and 2 bases from J, the junction contained 1 base not matched to a gene. In germline, CDR1 is ENHRY, CDR2 SYGVKD. CDR3 protein: CAISESAGGPYEQYF. CDR3 nucleotide sequence: TGTGCCATCAGTGAGTCAGCGGGAGGGCCCTACGAGCAGTACTTC.

The chain combines TRBV6-5 with TRBJ1-2, with D maybe TRBD1 (5 bases). This CDR3 comprises 15 residues. V was pared by 5 bases and J by 4 bases, with 17 bases between. CDR1 and CDR2 from the germline V gene are MNHEY and SVGAGI. CDR3 DNA sequence: TGTGCCAGCAGTCGGGAGAGGGGCGGCAGCTATGGCTACACCTTC. This codes for CASSRERGGSYGYTF.

The chain uses TRBV7-8 and TRBJ1-3; TRBD1 might be the D (6 bases). Looked up from germline, CDR1 is SGHVS and CDR2 is FQNEAQ. V was clipped by 3 bases and J by 0 bases, with 9 bases between them. This CDR3 is built from 15 residues. The CDR3, as DNA: TGTGCCAGCAGCTTCCAGGGGAGCTCTGGAAACACCATATATTTT. It is translated as CASSFQGSSGNTIYF.

The chain uses TRBV6-5 and TRBJ2-7; TRBD1 agrees at 7 bases. The CDR3 is 15 amino acids. Trimming took 2 bases from V and 2 from J; bases not matched to a gene: 6. In germline, CDR1 is MNHEY, CDR2 SVGAGI. As DNA, the CDR3 is TGTGCCAGCAGTTACGTCCACGGACAGGCCTACGAGCAGTACTTC. This codes for CASSYVHGQAYEQYF.

The V call is TRBV7-3, the J call TRBJ2-1; TRBD2 matches at 15 bases. This CDR3 has 16 amino acids. V lost 4 bases and J lost 5; bases outside the gene matches: 3. The V gene's germline CDR1 is SGHTA and CDR2 FQGTGA. The DNA for the CDR3 is TGTGCCAGCAGCTCGGGACTAGCGGGGGGAGACAATGAGCAGTTCTTC. Protein sequence: CASSSGLAGGDNEQFF.

This clone was counted between two and nine times. V is TRBV7-2 and J is TRBJ1-2; TRBD1 is a possible D gene (6 bases). V was cut by 8 bases and J by 6 bases, with 16 bases left in between. CDR1 and CDR2 (germline): SGHTA, FQGNSA. The CDR3 spans 13 residues. The CDR3 protein is CASARTVKDGYTF. In DNA, the CDR3 is TGTGCCAGCGCCAGGACAGTGAAGGATGGCTACACCTTC.

The chain recombines TRBV6-5 with TRBJ1-5; TRBD1 matches 7 bases. Germline values: CDR1 MNHEY, CDR2 SVGAGI. CDR3 length equals 14 residues. The V gene end was trimmed by 6 bases and the J gene end by 3 bases; junction bases not matched to a gene: 5. The DNA for the CDR3 is TGTGCCAGCAGCCCCGGGACAGTCAATCAGCCCCAGCATTTT. It yields the protein CASSPGTVNQPQHF.

Of note for this clone: The junction shows a germline mismatch at one end, possibly a read error. The chain has TRBV30 and TRBJ2-1, with 7 bases identical to TRBD2. This CDR3 region has 12 residues. Germline CDR1 and CDR2: GTSNPN and SVGIG (reference sequence). CDR3 loop: CAGSGMSNEQFF. CDR3 sequence (DNA): TGTGCCGGGAGCGGGATGAGTAATGAGCAGTTCTTC.

This chain uses TRBV19 with TRBJ2-7; D may be TRBD2 (6 bases). The CDR3 covers 15 residues. The V end lost 1 base, the J end lost 3 bases, and 13 bases lay between the germline ends. Germline CDR1 and CDR2: LNHDA and SQIVND (reference sequence). The CDR3 is CASSIVGGNLYEQYF. The CDR3 DNA reads TGTGCCAGTAGTATAGTTGGAGGGAACCTCTACGAGCAGTACTTC.

The V gene is TRBV4-2, the J gene TRBJ1-3; D gene uncertain. V was clipped by 0 bases and J by 0 bases, with 6 bases between them. Germline V gene sequence: CDR1 LGHNA, CDR2 YNFKEQ. The CDR3 runs 15 residues. CDR3 in amino acids: CASSQEPSSGNTIYF. The CDR3 coding sequence is TGTGCCAGCAGCCAAGAACCCAGCTCTGGAAACACCATATATTTT.

The chain couples TRBV11-2 to TRBJ2-6, with TRBD1 matching over 8 bases. The germline V gene encodes CDR1 SGHAT and CDR2 FQNNGV. V shed 4 bases, J shed 1 base, and the junction held 12 bases outside the gene matches. This CDR3 region has 19 residues. The CDR3, as DNA: TGTGCCAGCAGCTCAAAACCGGGACAGGCTACATCTGGGGCCAACGTCCTGACTTTC. This codes for CASSSKPGQATSGANVLTF.

This rearrangement joins TRBV6-5 to TRBJ1-4; a possible D gene is TRBD1 (6 bases). Germline CDR1 MNHEY, CDR2 SVGAGI. This CDR3 is built from 15 residues. V lost 6 bases to trimming and J lost 4 bases, with 15 bases between them. CDR3 residues: CASSALTGVNEKLFF. In DNA, the CDR3 is TGTGCCAGCAGCGCCTTGACAGGAGTTAATGAAAAACTGTTTTTT.

This clone was seen more than once but under ten times. V is TRBV3-1 (or the pseudogene TRBV3-2) and J is TRBJ1-6; D is uncertain. V was shortened by 0 bases and J by 13 bases, with 10 bases between the two germline ends. From germline, CDR1 is LGHDT and CDR2 YNNKEL (reference sequence). CDR3 size: 13 residues. This CDR3 reads CASSQDPGLPLHF. For the CDR3, the DNA is TGTGCCAGCAGCCAAGACCCAGGTCTTCCCCTCCACTTT.

The sample holds a few counts of this clone. This chain links TRBV27 with TRBJ1-6; TRBD1 aligns across 8 bases. V gave up 8 bases and J gave up 9 bases; unmatched junction bases: 6. CDR1 is MNHEY, CDR2 SMNVEV, per germline (reference sequence). The CDR3 is 13 amino acids. Here the CDR3 reads CASRGQGRSPLHF. As DNA, the CDR3 is TGTGCCAGCCGCGGACAGGGTCGTTCACCCCTCCACTTT.

CDR3 sequence: CASSGTGGYSYNEQFF. As DNA, the CDR3 is TGCGCCAGCTCCGGGACAGGGGGCTACTCCTACAATGAGCAGTTCTTC. This chain uses TRBV5-1 with TRBJ2-1, with TRBD1 matching over 12 bases. The V and J ends lost 7 bases and 0 bases, in that order; junction bases with no gene match: 5. CDR1 and CDR2 from the germline V gene are SGHRS and YFSETQ. The CDR3 totals 16 residues.

The chain links TRBV3-1 (or the pseudogene TRBV3-2) to TRBJ2-1; perhaps TRBD2 as D (6 bases). Trimming took 3 bases from V and 6 from J, leaving 15 bases between them. CDR3 size: 15 residues. From germline, CDR1 is LGHDT and CDR2 YNNKEL (reference sequence). This chain's CDR3 is CASSHSGVYSNEQFF. The CDR3 DNA follows: TGTGCCAGCAGCCACTCGGGGGTCTATAGCAATGAGCAGTTCTTC.

The genes are TRBV5-6 and TRBJ2-2, with TRBD2 identical over 8 bases. Per the germline V gene, CDR1 is SGHDT and CDR2 is YYEEEE. V dropped 5 bases and J dropped 6; count of bases not matched to a gene: 9. The CDR3 totals 15 residues. The CDR3 sequence is CASSTGTRSPGELFF. The CDR3 DNA reads TGTGCCAGCAGTACCGGGACTAGATCTCCCGGGGAGCTGTTTTTT.

This clone was seen only once. The rearrangement uses TRBV7-9 and TRBJ2-4; D gene unclear. Germline CDR1 is SEHNR and CDR2 is FQNEAQ (reference sequence). This CDR3 has 13 residues. The V end was cut by 5 bases, the J end by 8 bases, with 13 bases between. CDR3 in amino acids: CASSISAVDIQYF. CDR3 coding DNA: TGTGCCAGCAGCATCAGTGCGGTGGACATTCAGTACTTC.

The chain carries TRBV5-1 and TRBJ2-2, with D possibly TRBD1 on 5 matching bases. CDR1 is SGHRS and CDR2 is YFSETQ in the germline V gene. The ends were cut back, 7 bases at V and 5 bases at J, with 15 bases in the middle. The CDR3 consists of 14 residues. The CDR3: CASRPFRETGELFF. The DNA of the CDR3 is TGCGCCAGCCGCCCCTTCAGGGAAACCGGGGAGCTGTTTTTT. The full variable domain, rest sourced from reference TRBV5-1 and TRBJ2-2, is KAGVTQTPRYLIKTRGQQVTLSCSPISGHRSVSWYQQTPGQGLQFLFEYFSETQRNKGNFPGRFSGRQFSNSRSEMNVSTLELGDSALYLCASRPFRETGELFFGEGSRLTVL.

This clone was recorded a few times. The CDR3 DNA is TGCGCCAGCAGCTTGGGGGACAGTAAGAGGGAGACCCAGTACTTC. It yields the protein CASSLGDSKRETQYF. The gene calls are TRBV5-1 and TRBJ2-5, with 7 bases identical to TRBD1. V shed 0 bases and J 5 bases; nucleotides not matched to a gene: 7. From germline, CDR1 is SGHRS and CDR2 YFSETQ. The CDR3 runs to 15 residues.

The chain uses TRBV7-9 and TRBJ2-6; 8 nucleotides agree with TRBD1. The V segment lost 1 base and the J segment 0 bases; nucleotides outside the gene matches: 2. The CDR3 covers 17 residues. The germline gives CDR1 SEHNR, CDR2 FQNEAQ (reference sequence). In nucleotides, the CDR3 is TGTGCCAGCAGCTTAGTCAGGGGGCTCTCTGGGGCCAACGTCCTGACTTTC. It codes for CASSLVRGLSGANVLTF.

Of note for this clone: A read error may produce the germline difference seen at one junction end. The V gene is TRBV7-7, the J gene TRBJ2-7, with TRBD2 as a possible D gene (6 bases). The germline CDR1 and CDR2 sequences are SSHAT and FNYEAQ (reference sequence). The CDR3 length is 15 residues. The CDR3 nucleotides read TGTGCTAGCAGCCCACTAGCAGCGGTACCCTACGAGCAGTACTTC. This sequence encodes CASSPLAAVPYEQYF.

This rearrangement joins TRBV5-1 to TRBJ2-2; possible D gene TRBD1, 5 bases. The V gene lost 6 bases and the J gene lost 4 bases, with 16 bases spanning the gap. The CDR3 spans 15 residues. CDR1 is SGHRS and CDR2 is YFSETQ in the germline V gene. Written as DNA, the CDR3 is TGCGCCAGCACCCAGGCCCAGGGTGGCACCGGGGAGCTGTTTTTT. Translated, it gives CASTQAQGGTGELFF.

The V and J genes are TRBV9 and TRBJ2-1; 10 positions match TRBD2. V lost 0 bases, J lost 9 bases, and 12 bases stayed unmatched. Germline V CDR1 and CDR2: SGDLS, YYNGEE. The CDR3 length is 17 residues. The CDR3 bases are TGTGCCAGCAGCGTAGACACTAGCGGGGTATTCTGGGGTGAGCAGTTCTTC. Protein product: CASSVDTSGVFWGEQFF.

V is TRBV9 and J is TRBJ1-4, with 11 bases aligning to TRBD1. Trimming removed 1 base from V and 7 bases from J; junction bases left unmatched: 6. CDR3 length: 16 amino acids. Germline CDR1 SGDLS, CDR2 YYNGEE. The CDR3 sequence is CASSVRTGGGGEKLFF. In nucleotides, the CDR3 is TGTGCCAGCAGCGTAAGGACAGGGGGCGGGGGTGAAAAACTGTTTTTT.

This chain joins TRBV3-1 (or the pseudogene TRBV3-2) and TRBJ1-2, with D possibly being TRBD1 (5 bases). The CDR3 extends over 17 amino acids. V lost 1 base, J lost 6 bases, and 21 bases lay in between. Germline loops: CDR1 LGHDT, CDR2 YNNKEL (reference sequence). The CDR3 loop reads CASSQALVKGRLHGYTF. CDR3 nucleotide sequence: TGTGCCAGCAGCCAAGCTTTGGTTAAGGGGAGGCTTCATGGCTACACCTTC.

The rearrangement uses TRBV27 and TRBJ1-2; possibly TRBD1 for D (5 bases). The CDR3 has 14 residues. V gave up 6 bases and J gave up 4 bases, with 15 bases separating them. CDR1 and CDR2 (germline): MNHEY, SMNVEV (reference sequence). The CDR3 region is CASSRAGGSYGYTF. CDR3 bases: TGTGCCAGCAGCAGGGCGGGGGGAAGCTATGGCTACACCTTC.